The rows below give T cell receptor beta chains drawn from one sample of a study of post-analysis software for immune sequencing data. TCRdb independently ran MiXCR on the PCR reads; one entry per CDR3 protein. This sample carries 700,000 to 900,000 distinct CDR3 sequences, about half of them seen once, and the ten largest clones take roughly 4.9%. The sample was blood. The receptor source for this set is a girl aged 5 to 17 with multiple sclerosis. The CDR3 runs from the conserved cysteine through the conserved F or W. The D gene is left open where the match is weak. Some rows have no size entry. The others give once, few or many, or a class for an expanded clone.

TRBV6-5	TRBJ2-2	NA	NA	TGTGCCAGCTCGAGGGACGCTGCGAACACCGGGGAGCTGTTTTTT	CASSRDAANTGELFF
TRBV6-6	TRBJ2-7	TRBD1	NA	TGTGCCAGCAGTTACACCGCACAGGGGGCTTTTTACGAGCAGTACTTC	CASSYTAQGAFYEQYF
TRBV5-1	TRBJ2-7	TRBD2	NA	TGCGCCAGCAGCTTGGCCGCTTCGACTAGCGGGAGCCACGAGCAGTACTTC	CASSLAASTSGSHEQYF
TRBV10-3	TRBJ2-3	TRBD2	NA	TGTGCCATCAGTGAGTCCGCGACTAGCGGGATCACAGATACGCAGTATTTT	CAISESATSGITDTQYF
TRBV2	TRBJ2-5	TRBD1	few	TGTGCCAGCAGTGAGGCCAGGGGGCAAGAGACCCAGTACTTC	CASSEARGQETQYF
TRBV15	TRBJ2-7	TRBD1	many	TGTGCCACCAGCCCAGACAGGGGGGTCTACGAGCAGTACTTC	CATSPDRGVYEQYF
TRBV20-1	TRBJ2-1	NA	NA	TGTAGTGCTATTGGAGCTGCTTGGGGCGAGCAGTTCTTC	CSAIGAAWGEQFF
TRBV5-1	TRBJ1-4	NA	NA	TGCGCCAGCAGCTTGGTGGCCAATGAAAAACTGTTTTTT	CASSLVANEKLFF
TRBV27	TRBJ2-3	TRBD1	NA	TGTGCCAGCAGAGGACAGGACGTCGATACGCAGTATTTT	CASRGQDVDTQYF
TRBV30	TRBJ1-2	NA	NA	TGTGCCTTGGGCCAGGGATACACCTTC	CALGQGYTF
TRBV15	TRBJ1-2	NA	few	TGTGCCACCAGCAGTCGGCTTAACTATGGCTACACCTTC	CATSSRLNYGYTF
TRBV7-6	TRBJ2-7	NA	NA	TGTGCCGGCAGCTCGGAACTGGTTGGCGAGCAGTACTTC	CAGSSELVGEQYF
TRBV7-2	TRBJ2-7	NA	NA	TGTGCCAGCAGCCAAAGGGACGGCCCCTACGAGCAGTACTTC	CASSQRDGPYEQYF
TRBV7-3	TRBJ2-1	NA	NA	TGTGCCAGCAGCTTAATCGGGGGCCCGGGGTATGAGCAGTTCTTC	CASSLIGGPGYEQFF
TRBV5-1	TRBJ1-5	NA	NA	TGCGCCAGCAGTTACCGTGGGGCTCAGCCCCAGCATTTT	CASSYRGAQPQHF
TRBV29-1	TRBJ2-1	NA	few	TGCAGCGTTGAAGTGGGTCGGCGGAGCTCCTACAATGAGCAGTTCTTC	CSVEVGRRSSYNEQFF
TRBV7-3	TRBJ2-5	TRBD1	few	TGTGCCAGCAGCTTCCAGGGGACAGGGGCGGGGGAGACCCAGTACTTC	CASSFQGTGAGETQYF
TRBV2	TRBJ1-2	NA	NA	TGTGCCAGCAGTGAAGGAGGCAGAGCTAACTATGGCTACACCTTC	CASSEGGRANYGYTF
TRBV5-5	TRBJ2-7	NA	NA	TGTGCCAGCAGCTTCGGGGCGGCCGAGCAGTACTTC	CASSFGAAEQYF
TRBV25-1	TRBJ2-5	NA	NA	TGTGCCAGCAGTGAATCGAGAGGGACAGAGACCCAGTACTTC	CASSESRGTETQYF
TRBV9	TRBJ2-7	TRBD2	few	TGTGCCAGCAGCGTGGGGACTAGCGGGACCGAGCAGTACTTC	CASSVGTSGTEQYF
TRBV5-1	TRBJ2-1	TRBD2	NA	TGCGCCAGCACCAAACTCGCCGGGACTAGCGGCTACAATGAGCAGTTCTTC	CASTKLAGTSGYNEQFF
TRBV7-9	TRBJ2-1	TRBD2	few	TGTGCCAGCAGCTTGACTAGCGGGGGGTCCTACAATGAGCAGTTCTTC	CASSLTSGGSYNEQFF
TRBV10-3	TRBJ2-3	NA	NA	TGTGCCATCAGTGCCAGGGGGGGAACAGATACGCAGTATTTT	CAISARGGTDTQYF
TRBV20-1	TRBJ2-7	NA	NA	TGCAGTGCTAGGCGAGGTTTAACGGGAGTACACGAGCAGTACTTC	CSARRGLTGVHEQYF
TRBV20-1	TRBJ2-5	NA	NA	TGCAGTGCTAGAATGGGGGCGGAGACCCAGTACTTC	CSARMGAETQYF
TRBV24-1	TRBJ2-3	NA	NA	TGTGCCACCAGTGATCGGGGGGCGAAAACAGATACGCAGTATTTT	CATSDRGAKTDTQYF
TRBV7-2	TRBJ1-6	NA	NA	TGTGCCAGCAGCTTAGGACCGGGCCTTAATTCACCCCTCCACTTT	CASSLGPGLNSPLHF
TRBV7-2	TRBJ1-5	NA	few	TGTGCCAGCAGCTTAGAGGGAAAGCAGCCCCAGCATTTT	CASSLEGKQPQHF
TRBV6-5	TRBJ1-2	NA	NA	TGTGCCAGCAGCCCGGGAGGAGGGGGTGGCTACACCTTC	CASSPGGGGGYTF
TRBV12-3/TRBV12-4	TRBJ1-5	NA	NA	TGTGCCAGCAGTTCCAACTGGGGCAATCAGCCCCAGCATTTT	CASSSNWGNQPQHF
TRBV7-2	TRBJ2-1	TRBD2	NA	TGTGCCAGCAGCGAAACTAGCGGGACCGAGCAGTTCTTC	CASSETSGTEQFF
TRBV14	TRBJ2-5	NA	NA	TGTGCCAGCAGCCAAGTAGGGGGGCGAGAGACCCAGTACTTC	CASSQVGGRETQYF
TRBV13	TRBJ2-1	TRBD2	NA	TGTGCCAGCAGCTGGACTAGCGGAGAGCAGTTCTTC	CASSWTSGEQFF
TRBV5-1	TRBJ1-5	NA	NA	TGCGCCAGCAGCTTGGGGTCTTTCAATCAGCCCCAGCATTTT	CASSLGSFNQPQHF
TRBV7-2	TRBJ2-7	NA	NA	TGTGCCAGCAGCTTACAAGGGGGGAGGAGCTCCTACGAGCAGTACTTC	CASSLQGGRSSYEQYF
TRBV20-1	TRBJ2-7	TRBD1	NA	TGCAGTGCTAGACACAGGGGTAGCGAGCAGTACTTC	CSARHRGSEQYF
TRBV4-3	TRBJ2-7	NA	many	TGCGCCAGCAGCCAAGACGGGCGGGCCAGTGACGAGCAGTACTTC	CASSQDGRASDEQYF
TRBV7-6	TRBJ1-4	NA	NA	TGTGCCAGCAGCTTAGCACGGCCAGGGGAAATAAATGAAAAACTGTTTTTT	CASSLARPGEINEKLFF
TRBV6-5	TRBJ2-1	NA	NA	TGTGCCAGCAGTTACATCCCCGGGATCCCACCAACTGGGGAGCAGTTCTTC	CASSYIPGIPPTGEQFF
TRBV7-2	TRBJ1-1	NA	NA	TGTGCCAGCAGCTTAGCGCGGGGTGTTCGGGACACTGAAGCTTTCTTT	CASSLARGVRDTEAFF
TRBV4-2	TRBJ2-7	TRBD1	NA	TGTGCCAGCAGCCTATGGACAGGGGGCGCCGAGCAGTACTTC	CASSLWTGGAEQYF
TRBV20-1	TRBJ2-3	NA	NA	TGCAGTGCTAGGCCCACGCCTGACATTGGAGATACGCAGTATTTT	CSARPTPDIGDTQYF
TRBV4-3	TRBJ2-3	TRBD1	NA	TGCGCCAGCAGCCAGGGACAGGCGCCCACAGATACGCAGTATTTT	CASSQGQAPTDTQYF
TRBV5-6	TRBJ1-5	TRBD1	NA	TGTGCCAGCAGCGGACAGGGGGGACGAGGCAATCAGCCCCAGCATTTT	CASSGQGGRGNQPQHF
TRBV5-5	TRBJ2-5	NA	NA	TGTGCCAGCAGCCAAGGACAGACGTACCAAGAGACCCAGTACTTC	CASSQGQTYQETQYF
TRBV2	TRBJ1-1	NA	NA	TGTGCCAGCCCAGGCGGGAGGGTCCGGACTGAAGCTTTCTTT	CASPGGRVRTEAFF
TRBV7-7	TRBJ2-5	TRBD1	NA	TGTGCTAGCAGCCAAGGGACAGAAGAGACCCAGTACTTC	CASSQGTEETQYF
TRBV12-3/TRBV12-4	TRBJ2-1	NA	NA	TGTGCCAGCAGTTTAATCGGCGGCAGCTCCTACAATGAGCAGTTCTTC	CASSLIGGSSYNEQFF